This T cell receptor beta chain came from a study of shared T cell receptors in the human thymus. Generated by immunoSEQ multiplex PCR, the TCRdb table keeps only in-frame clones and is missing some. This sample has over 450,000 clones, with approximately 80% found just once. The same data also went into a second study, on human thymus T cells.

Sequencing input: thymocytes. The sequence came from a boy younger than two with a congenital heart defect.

The CDR3 sequence: CASSDSTGGAYNEQFF. Written as DNA, the CDR3 is TGTGCCAGCAGTGACTCTACAGGGGGAGCCTACAATGAGCAGTTCTTC. This chain links TRBV6-4 with TRBJ2-1, with 8 bases aligning to TRBD1. CDR1 and CDR2 (germline): MRHNA, SNTAGT. V was clipped by 0 bases and J by 2 bases; unmatched bases: 3. CDR3 size: 16 residues.